Listed here are 32 T cell receptor beta chains from one sample, sequenced in a study of CD8 T cells in Susac syndrome (dated 2019 in TCRdb). The library was built by means of the immunoSEQ multiplex PCR assay. RNA was extracted with the RNeasy kit and roughly 0.45 to 1 ug was reverse transcribed using random hexamers. TCRdb reprocessing: public reads trimmed at Q25 with fastp, clones called with MiXCR, in-frame beta chains kept. Entries are consolidated by CDR3 protein sequence, retaining the most common genes and DNA. The sample table holds 250,000 or so distinct CDR3 sequences, of which about 93% were seen once. In total, the top ten clones hold roughly 0.072% of the sample. The specimen was CD4+ T cells from PBMCs. Receptor source: a human donor with multiple sclerosis.

This clonotype was detected only once. The rearrangement links TRBV29-1 to TRBJ2-3; TRBD1 aligns across 9 bases. This CDR3 has 16 amino acids. CDR1 is SQVTM, CDR2 ANQGSEA, per germline. V shed 7 bases, J shed 1 base, and the junction held 12 bases outside the gene matches. Written as DNA, the CDR3 is TGCAGCGGCCGGGACAGGGCTCAGCGGGGCACAGATACGCAGTATTTT. This translates into CSGRDRAQRGTDTQYF.

This clonotype was seen once. An end of the junction differs from the germline gene, which may be a read error. The chain couples TRBV7-6 to TRBJ1-2; D is uncertain. The length of the CDR3 is 12 residues. CDR1 is SGHVS and CDR2 is FNYEAQ in the germline V gene. The CDR3 nucleotides are TGTGCCAGCAGCGCAGATCACTATGGCCACACCTTC. As protein: CASSADHYGHTF.

The chain links TRBV20-1 to TRBJ2-7, with D perhaps given as TRBD1 or TRBD2 (5 bases each). Deletions cut 3 bases from V and 4 bases from J, with 7 bases between. CDR1 is DFQATT and CDR2 is SNEGSKA in the germline V gene (reference sequence). The CDR3 covers 11 residues. The CDR3 sequence is CSARGEYEQYF. In DNA, the CDR3 is TGCAGTGCTAGGGGGGAGTACGAGCAGTACTTC.

CDR3 protein: CSASPGGAKNIQYF. DNA of the CDR3: TGCAGTGCTAGTCCGGGGGGAGCCAAAAACATTCAGTACTTC. This chain joins TRBV20-1 and TRBJ2-4; 7 bases fit TRBD2. J was trimmed by 0 bases and V by 3 bases; bases with no gene match: 2. Germline V gene lookup returns CDR1 DFQATT and CDR2 SNEGSKA (reference sequence). The length of the CDR3 is 14 residues.

The rearrangement joins TRBV7-9 to TRBJ1-2; weak D call: TRBD1 (5 bases). Trimming stripped 8 bases from V and 4 bases from J, with 14 bases between. Germline lookup yields CDR1 SEHNR and CDR2 FQNEAQ (reference sequence). CDR3 length: 13 residues. CDR3 DNA sequence: TGTGCCAGCCTAGAGGGAGGGACCTATGGCTACACCTTC. This encodes CASLEGGTYGYTF.

This rearrangement joins TRBV10-3 to TRBJ2-2, with unresolved D. V lost 0 bases and J 8 bases, leaving 4 bases between the germline ends. Per germline, CDR1 ENHRY and CDR2 SYGVKD. The CDR3 is made up of 12 amino acids. The CDR3 DNA follows: TGTGCCATCAGTGAGTCGAAGGGGGAGCTGTTTTTT. This encodes CAISESKGELFF.

V and J are TRBV2 and TRBJ1-1; 9 positions match TRBD1. There are 14 residues in the CDR3. Germline loops: CDR1 SNHLY, CDR2 FYNNEI. V dropped 4 bases and J dropped 8; count of bases not matched to a gene: 8. This chain's CDR3 is CASSVIQGATEAFF. The CDR3 nucleotides are TGTGCCAGCAGTGTTATACAGGGGGCTACCGAAGCTTTCTTT.

The CDR3 is CASSPGQVEQYF. CDR3 bases: TGTGCCAGTAGTCCGGGACAGGTCGAGCAGTACTTC. The J gene is TRBJ2-7, the V gene TRBV19; 8 nucleotides line up with TRBD1. Germline values: CDR1 LNHDA, CDR2 SQIVND (reference sequence). This CDR3 comprises 12 residues. Trimming took 5 bases from V and 6 from J; bases not matched to a gene: 3.

V and J are TRBV14 and TRBJ2-6, with D uncertain. Trimming cost V 0 bases and J 1 base, with 10 bases left between them. Germline lookup yields CDR1 SGHDN and CDR2 FVKESK. The CDR3 runs to 17 residues. The CDR3 sequence: CASSQDGQPSGANVLTF. CDR3 DNA sequence: TGTGCCAGCAGCCAAGATGGGCAGCCTTCTGGGGCCAACGTCCTGACTTTC.

The rearrangement uses TRBV3-1 and TRBJ1-3, with 7 bases fitting TRBD1. The CDR3 is made up of 17 amino acids. Unmatched junction bases numbered 9, after V lost 4 bases and J lost 0 bases. CDR1 is LGHDT and CDR2 is YNNKEL in the germline V gene (reference sequence). The CDR3 region is CASSPTGTVFSGNTIYF. The CDR3 nucleotides are TGTGCCAGCAGCCCGACCGGGACAGTGTTCTCTGGAAACACCATATATTTT.

This clonotype was seen only a few times. This chain links TRBV18 with TRBJ2-2; 8 nucleotides agree with TRBD2. Germline CDR1 reads KGHSH; CDR2 reads LQKENI. The length of the CDR3 is 17 residues. The V segment lost 1 base and the J segment 0 bases; nucleotides outside the gene matches: 4. The CDR3 spells CASSPRGAGANTGELFF. CDR3 nucleotides: TGTGCCAGCTCACCACGTGGAGCGGGGGCGAACACCGGGGAGCTGTTTTTT.

The chain's CDR3 is CASSVIGRTPGEAFF. The CDR3 DNA follows: TGTGCCAGCAGCGTAATCGGCCGGACGCCGGGCGAAGCTTTCTTT. The chain employs TRBV9 and TRBJ1-1, with D unclear. V lost 1 base to trimming and J lost 8 bases, with 18 bases between them. This CDR3 has 15 residues. Germline V CDR1 and CDR2: SGDLS, YYNGEE.

This clonotype was found once. The CDR3 here is CASSPIAGNEQYF. The CDR3 coding sequence is TGTGCCAGCTCACCTATAGCCGGCAACGAGCAGTACTTC. The rearrangement uses TRBV18 and TRBJ2-7; D remains ambiguous. This CDR3 spans 13 amino acids. The ends were cut back, 3 bases at V and 5 bases at J, with 11 bases in the middle. Germline CDR1 reads KGHSH; CDR2 reads LQKENI.

This clonotype appeared once. The chain has TRBV27 and TRBJ2-5, with 8 bases lining up with TRBD1. This CDR3 contains 15 residues. Germline V gene lookup returns CDR1 MNHEY and CDR2 SMNVEV (reference sequence). The junction had 7 bases not matched to a gene; V was cut back by 3 bases and J by 4 bases. The CDR3 DNA reads as TGTGCCAGCAGTTTTGGTGTCCAGGGGGCAGAGACCCAGTACTTC. Protein: CASSFGVQGAETQYF.

This clonotype was observed a single time. The chain has TRBV7-9 and TRBJ2-1; tentatively, D is TRBD2 (5 bases). From germline, CDR1 is SEHNR and CDR2 FQNEAQ (reference sequence). The CDR3 length is 17 residues. The germline V and J ends were trimmed by 5 bases and 3 bases, with 20 bases remaining between them. As DNA, the CDR3 is TGTGCCAGCAGCACTACGCGAAGCGGAGCCGGCTACAATGAGCAGTTCTTC. As protein: CASSTTRSGAGYNEQFF.

The gene calls are TRBV6-5 and TRBJ2-3; D perhaps matches TRBD2 (6 bases). The V gene's germline CDR1 is MNHEY and CDR2 SVGAGI. The CDR3 is 15 amino acids. V gave up 6 bases and J gave up 5 bases, with 18 bases separating them. CDR3 in DNA: TGTGCCAGCAGATGGAGGGGAGATCCCGGAGATACGCAGTATTTT. Amino acids: CASRWRGDPGDTQYF.

The rearrangement joins TRBV6-6 to TRBJ1-5; D may be TRBD1 (6 bases). The ends were cut back, 5 bases at V and 8 bases at J, with 13 bases in the middle. The CDR3 has 13 residues. Germline CDR1 is MNHNY and CDR2 is SVGAGI (reference sequence). CDR3 nucleotide sequence: TGTGCCAGCAGTCCGGACAGTAGGGAGCCCCAGCATTTT. Translation: CASSPDSREPQHF.

CDR3 sequence reads: CAAQKGDGEKLFF. In nucleotides, the CDR3 is TGTGCCGCGCAAAAGGGGGATGGGGAAAAACTGTTTTTT. The V and J genes are TRBV24-1 and TRBJ1-4; TRBD1 might be the D (6 bases). Germline values: CDR1 KGHDR, CDR2 SFDVKD. The CDR3 length is 13 residues. V was pared by 12 bases and J by 8 bases, with 18 bases between.

The chain employs TRBV20-1 and TRBJ2-5; D perhaps matches TRBD2 (6 bases). CDR3 length equals 13 residues. Germline V lookup: CDR1 DFQATT, CDR2 SNEGSKA (reference sequence). The ends were cut back, 6 bases at V and 1 base at J, with 12 bases in the middle. CDR3 sequence: CSAIREFQETQYF. As DNA, the CDR3 is TGCAGTGCAATACGGGAGTTCCAAGAGACCCAGTACTTC.

As concerns this clonotype: The junction departs from germline at one end; a sequencing error may be responsible. This chain links TRBV20-1 with TRBJ2-7, with D possibly matching TRBD1 (6 bases). This CDR3 has 14 residues. Germline V gene sequence: CDR1 DFQATT, CDR2 SNEGSKA (reference sequence). The CDR3 DNA sequence: TGCAGTGCGAGAGGGTACAGGGAGTTGTACGAGCAGTACTTC. It translates to CSARGYRELYEQYF.

The CDR3 spells CATSESNDRGNQPQHF. CDR3 bases: TGTGCCACCAGTGAATCGAACGACAGGGGGAATCAGCCCCAGCATTTT. The chain joins TRBV24-1 to TRBJ1-5, with 9 bases lining up with TRBD1. There are 16 residues in the CDR3. V trimming: 4 bases; J trimming: 4 bases; junction bases outside the gene matches: 7. The germline CDR1 and CDR2 sequences are KGHDR and SFDVKD.

This chain uses TRBV9 with TRBJ1-5; D unresolved. Germline loops: CDR1 SGDLS, CDR2 YYNGEE. CDR3 length equals 14 residues. Trimming shortened V by 1 base and J by 5 bases, and 10 bases separated the two germline ends. CDR3 DNA: TGTGCCAGCAGCGTATCCGTAGAGGATCAGCCCCAGCATTTT. Translation: CASSVSVEDQPQHF. The full variable domain, completed using reference TRBV9 and TRBJ1-5, is DSGVTQTPKHLITATGQRVTLRCSPRSGDLSVYWYQQSLDQGLQFLIQYYNGEERAKGNILERFSAQQFPDLHSELNLSSLELGDSALYFCASSVSVEDQPQHFGDGTRLSIL.

DNA of the CDR3: TGCGCCAGCAGCCACGTTTGGGGACAGGGGGCCTCTGGAAACACCATATATTTT. It yields the protein CASSHVWGQGASGNTIYF. The chain combines TRBV4-1 with TRBJ1-3, with 12 nucleotides matching TRBD1. Germline CDR1 MGHRA, CDR2 YSYEKL. This CDR3 spans 18 amino acids. V lost 3 bases, J lost 0 bases, and 6 bases stayed unmatched.

The V gene is TRBV7-9, the J gene TRBJ1-3; the match to TRBD1 covers 9 bases. CDR3 length: 16 residues. J was trimmed by 0 bases and V by 4 bases; bases with no gene match: 4. CDR1 and CDR2 from the germline V gene are SEHNR and FQNEAQ (reference sequence). This chain's CDR3 is CASSSGQGPSGNTIYF. The DNA for the CDR3 is TGTGCCAGCAGCTCGGGACAGGGCCCCTCTGGAAACACCATATATTTT.

The count of this clonotype is one. This chain uses TRBV24-1 with TRBJ2-2, with D possibly matching TRBD1 (6 bases). Trimming cost V 1 base and J 6 bases, with 14 bases left between them. This CDR3 contains 16 residues. CDR1 and CDR2 (germline): KGHDR, SFDVKD. Here the CDR3 reads CATSDFGQPRAGELFF. For the CDR3, the DNA is TGTGCCACCAGTGATTTTGGACAGCCACGGGCCGGGGAGCTGTTTTTT.

The V call is TRBV21-1, the J call TRBJ2-7; the table's D call of TRBD1 was not tested on the DNA. TRBV21-1 is recorded as a pseudogene. CDR3 length: 15 residues. CDR3 nucleotide sequence: TGTGCCAGCAGCAAAGCAGGGGGGATGGCCTACGAGCAGTACTTC. Protein: CASSKAGGMAYEQYF.

This clonotype has just one count. The CDR3 region has the DNA TGTGCCTGGACCCCTGGGACTAGCGGGAGGGGAGAGACCCAGTACTTC. Protein sequence: CAWTPGTSGRGETQYF. V and J are TRBV30 and TRBJ2-5, with TRBD2 matching 16 bases. Trimming cost V 4 bases and J 4 bases; bases outside gene matches: 6. The V gene's germline CDR1 is GTSNPN and CDR2 SVGIG (reference sequence). The CDR3 spans 16 residues.

The chain recombines TRBV7-9 with TRBJ1-2; D possibly corresponds to TRBD1 (6 bases). Trimming cost V 3 bases and J 3 bases, with 14 bases left between them. The CDR3 loop spans 15 amino acids. Per germline, CDR1 SEHNR and CDR2 FQNEAQ (reference sequence). The CDR3 loop reads CASSFRRTADYGYTF. CDR3 nucleotide sequence: TGTGCCAGCAGCTTTAGACGGACAGCCGACTATGGCTACACCTTC.

The chain couples TRBV5-6 to TRBJ2-7; perhaps TRBD1 as D (7 bases). The CDR3 consists of 17 residues. From germline, CDR1 is SGHDT and CDR2 YYEEEE. V was shortened by 0 bases and J by 1 base, with 17 bases between the two germline ends. The CDR3 here is CASSLDLTGRTSYEQYF. The CDR3 DNA is TGTGCCAGCAGCTTGGATCTGACAGGGAGGACATCCTACGAGCAGTACTTC.

The chain carries TRBV30 and TRBJ1-2, with D possibly TRBD1 on 6 matching bases. Trimming left V 2 bases short and J 0 bases short, with 10 bases between. Germline V gives CDR1 GTSNPN, CDR2 SVGIG (reference sequence). This CDR3 contains 14 residues. The CDR3 sequence is CAWSRGGPNYGYTF. The DNA for the CDR3 is TGTGCCTGGAGTAGGGGGGGCCCTAACTATGGCTACACCTTC. The variable domain in full, completed from reference TRBV30 and TRBJ1-2, reads SQTIHQWPATLVQPVGSPLSLECTVEGTSNPNLYWYRQAAGRGLQLLFYSVGIGQISSEVPQNLSASRPQDRQFILSSKKLLLSDSGFYLCAWSRGGPNYGYTFGSGTRLTVV.

The rearrangement joins TRBV5-1 to TRBJ1-5; D might be TRBD1 (5 bases). Trimming pared 0 bases from V and 11 bases from J, leaving 12 bases between. The CDR3 length is 13 residues. CDR1 is SGHRS and CDR2 is YFSETQ in the germline V gene. CDR3 in DNA: TGCGCCAGCAGCTTGGAAGGGGAAGGGGCCCAGCATTTT. It translates to CASSLEGEGAQHF.

The chain is built from TRBV30 and TRBJ2-1, with D maybe TRBD2 (6 bases). The germline V and J ends were trimmed by 0 bases and 2 bases, with 14 bases remaining between them. Germline V gives CDR1 GTSNPN, CDR2 SVGIG (reference sequence). This CDR3 has 16 amino acids. CDR3 region: CAWSVLGTGTYNEQFF. CDR3 DNA: TGTGCCTGGAGTGTACTCGGGACTGGTACCTACAATGAGCAGTTCTTC.